These 26 T cell receptor beta chains originate from one sample sequenced in a study of blood T cells in healthy people across ages. Then a second PCR, running about 6 to 12 cycles, was carried out with a sample-barcoded 5' primer and a J-beta primer mix. Each CDR3 protein gets one entry after TCRdb re-called the 5' RACE reads with MiXCR. The sample contains hundreds of thousands of distinct CDR3 sequences, more than 45% of which appear only once. Sample: blood. The receptors shown here come from a man younger than 40 in good health.

The chain recombines TRBV2 with TRBJ2-7, with D perhaps matching TRBD1 or TRBD2 (5 bases each). Germline V gene lookup returns CDR1 SNHLY and CDR2 FYNNEI. Trimming removed 6 bases at V and 5 bases at J, with 17 bases between. There are 14 residues in the CDR3. CDR3 nucleotide sequence: TGTGCCAGCAGCCTCGGGACCGTCCCGGACGAGCAGTACTTC. This sequence encodes CASSLGTVPDEQYF.

The V gene is TRBV5-5, the J gene TRBJ2-6, with D perhaps matching TRBD1 or TRBD2 (5 bases each). This CDR3 contains 15 residues. V was trimmed by 5 bases and J by 0 bases, leaving 9 bases between them. Germline CDR1 reads SGHKS; CDR2 reads YYEKEE (reference sequence). For the CDR3, the DNA is TGTGCCAGCAGTTTCGGGACCTCTGGGGCCAACGTCCTGACTTTC. This codes for CASSFGTSGANVLTF.

In this sample, this clonotype turned up a few times. V gene TRBV4-2 combines with J gene TRBJ1-2, with D tentatively TRBD1 (5 bases). The CDR3 consists of 15 residues. V was clipped by 0 bases and J by 6 bases, with 14 bases between them. CDR1 and CDR2 from the germline V gene are LGHNA and YNFKEQ. The CDR3 sequence: CASSQERGRVDGYTF. The CDR3 nucleotides are TGTGCCAGCAGCCAAGAGAGGGGCAGGGTGGATGGCTACACCTTC.

There are a few counts of this clonotype. The chain is built from TRBV5-1 and TRBJ2-1; 7 bases line up with TRBD2. Germline V gives CDR1 SGHRS, CDR2 YFSETQ. Trimming at V came to 4 bases and at J to 5 bases, leaving 9 bases not matched to a gene. The CDR3 sequence is 15 residues long. The CDR3 bases are TGCGCCAGCAGCATAGAAGCGGGACTTCACAATGAGCAGTTCTTC. It is translated as CASSIEAGLHNEQFF.

With regard to this clonotype: Mismatch with germline at one junction end may stem from a read error. The chain has TRBV4-1 and TRBJ1-5; D ambiguous. CDR1 MGHRA and CDR2 YSYEKL come from the germline V gene. CDR3 size: 14 residues. The CDR3 protein is CAGSQEVSPQPQHF. For the CDR3, the DNA is TGCGCCGGCAGCCAAGAGGTTTCCCCCCAGCCCCAGCATTTT.

A word on this clonotype: A much larger clone lies a single base off, so this may be a read error. The chain is built from TRBV29-1 and TRBJ2-1; possibly TRBD2 for D (6 bases). The germline CDR1 and CDR2 sequences are SQVTM and ANQGSEA. This CDR3 is 14 amino acids long. The CDR3 DNA reads TGCAGCGTCGAAATTAGCGGTTCCTGCAATGAGCAGTTCTTC. It specifies CSVEISGSCNEQFF.

This rearrangement joins TRBV4-3 to TRBJ1-4, with D hard to call. This CDR3 region has 14 residues. Trimming cost V 4 bases and J 5 bases, with 11 bases left between them. Germline CDR1 LGHNA, CDR2 YSLEER. CDR3 nucleotide sequence: TGCGCCAGCAGCCCCCAGCAACCGAATGAAAAACTGTTTTTT. It specifies CASSPQQPNEKLFF.

In the case of this clonotype: The junction departs from germline at one end; a sequencing error may be responsible. This chain uses TRBV5-6 with TRBJ1-2, with D tentatively TRBD1 (5 bases). Germline values: CDR1 SGHDT, CDR2 YYEEEE. The CDR3 runs 15 residues. CDR3 region: CASSRRAGLDYGNTF. The DNA of the CDR3 is TGTGCCAGCAGCCGCAGGGCGGGTCTGGACTATGGCAACACCTTC.

The chain employs TRBV29-1 and TRBJ2-1; TRBD1 agrees at 8 bases. CDR3 length equals 14 residues. The V gene end was trimmed by 7 bases and the J gene end by 4 bases; junction bases not matched to a gene: 9. Germline-derived CDR1 and CDR2 are SQVTM and ANQGSEA. This chain's CDR3 is CSARDRRDYNEQFF. In nucleotides, the CDR3 is TGCAGCGCCAGGGACAGGAGGGATTACAATGAGCAGTTCTTC.

The CDR3 sequence is CAISESNEEWGDEQYF. The CDR3 DNA is TGTGCCATCAGTGAGTCGAATGAGGAGTGGGGCGACGAGCAGTACTTC. The chain recombines TRBV10-3 with TRBJ2-5; perhaps TRBD1 as D (5 bases). The J call may be in error: the DNA end matches TRBJ2-7 better. This CDR3 comprises 16 residues. Germline loops: CDR1 ENHRY, CDR2 SYGVKD.

The chain has TRBV10-3 and TRBJ2-1; the match to TRBD2 covers 13 bases. V gave up 4 bases and J gave up 0 bases; unmatched junction bases: 0. The CDR3 covers 16 residues. Per the germline V gene, CDR1 is ENHRY and CDR2 is SYGVKD. CDR3 sequence reads: CAISGTSGSSYNEQFF. In nucleotides, the CDR3 is TGTGCCATCAGTGGGACTAGCGGGAGCTCCTACAATGAGCAGTTCTTC.

This chain uses TRBV6-5 with TRBJ2-3; D is tentatively TRBD1 or TRBD2 (5 bases each). Germline lookup yields CDR1 MNHEY and CDR2 SVGAGI. CDR3 size: 14 residues. V shed 7 bases and J shed 5 bases, with 16 bases lying between them. The CDR3 protein is CASTPPGLEDTQYF. CDR3 nucleotide sequence: TGTGCCAGCACTCCCCCGGGGCTTGAAGATACGCAGTATTTT.

On this clonotype itself: A junction end diverges from the germline sequence, so it may reflect a read error. The genes are TRBV14 and TRBJ2-5, with TRBD1 identical over 10 bases. The end of the DNA is better explained by TRBJ2-7, so the J call may be wrong. Germline CDR1 and CDR2: SGHDN and FVKESK. The CDR3 is 13 amino acids. This CDR3 is CTSSQGTGVEQYF. CDR3 nucleotide sequence: TGTACCAGCAGCCAAGGGACAGGGGTCGAGCAGTACTTC.

The chain is built from TRBV29-1 and TRBJ2-3; D is unresolved. V was clipped by 4 bases and J by 2 bases, with 4 bases between them. The CDR3 spans 11 residues. Germline values: CDR1 SQVTM, CDR2 ANQGSEA. The CDR3 is CSVGPTDTQYF. In nucleotides, the CDR3 is TGCAGCGTTGGACCCACAGATACGCAGTATTTT.

V gene TRBV15 combines with J gene TRBJ2-1; TRBD1 aligns across 7 bases. The CDR3 runs 16 residues. Germline V gene lookup returns CDR1 LNHNV and CDR2 YYDKDF (reference sequence). The J segment lost 2 bases and the V segment lost 2 bases, leaving 6 bases of the junction unmatched. Here the CDR3 DNA reads TGTGCCACCAGCAGACCATCGACAGGGACCTACAATGAGCAGTTCTTC. This translates into CATSRPSTGTYNEQFF.

The chain uses TRBV20-1 and TRBJ2-7; D possibly corresponds to TRBD2 (6 bases). TRBJ2-5 explains the end of the DNA better; the J call may be wrong. From germline, CDR1 is DFQATT and CDR2 SNEGSKA (reference sequence). The CDR3 is made up of 13 amino acids. The CDR3 is CSASRSEAGTQYF. CDR3 in DNA: TGCAGTGCTAGCCGCTCCGAAGCGGGGACCCAGTACTTC.

The rearrangement uses TRBV7-2 and TRBJ2-6, with unresolved D. This CDR3 region has 16 residues. V was pared by 5 bases and J by 0 bases, with 11 bases between. Germline V gives CDR1 SGHTA, CDR2 FQGNSA. The CDR3 DNA reads as TGTGCCAGCAGCCCAAGAGTTATCTCTGGGGCCAACGTCCTGACTTTC. Protein sequence: CASSPRVISGANVLTF.

This clonotype has just a few counts. V usage is TRBV7-2 and J usage is TRBJ2-3, with 7 nucleotides matching TRBD2. In germline, CDR1 is SGHTA, CDR2 FQGNSA. This CDR3 is built from 14 residues. V dropped 4 bases and J dropped 3; count of bases not matched to a gene: 4. CDR3 sequence: CASSSGLVTDTQYF. As DNA, the CDR3 is TGTGCCAGCAGCTCAGGACTAGTAACAGATACGCAGTATTTT. Full variable domain (outside the CDR3, taken from reference TRBV7-2 and TRBJ2-3): GAGVSQSPSNKVTEKGKDVELRCDPISGHTALYWYRQSLGQGLEFLIYFQGNSAPDKSGLPSDRFSAERTGGSVSTLTIQRTQQEDSAVYLCASSSGLVTDTQYFGPGTRLTVL.

The V and J genes are TRBV20-1 and TRBJ2-7, with D possibly matching TRBD2 (5 bases). TRBJ2-5 matches the DNA end more closely, so the J call is doubtful. The CDR3 covers 13 residues. CDR1 and CDR2 from the germline V gene are DFQATT and SNEGSKA (reference sequence). The CDR3 loop is CSARPGNGETQYF. The CDR3 coding sequence is TGCAGTGCTAGACCCGGGAATGGAGAGACCCAGTACTTC.

The V call is TRBV20-1, the J call TRBJ2-1; D is possibly TRBD1 (6 bases). CDR1 DFQATT and CDR2 SNEGSKA come from the germline V gene (reference sequence). CDR3 length equals 14 residues. Trimming removed 5 bases from V and 0 bases from J, with 11 bases in between. The CDR3 DNA reads as TGCAGTGCTTACAGGGCGGGCTCCTACAATGAGCAGTTCTTC. It encodes CSAYRAGSYNEQFF.

The gene calls are TRBV11-2 and TRBJ2-7, with TRBD2 matching over 9 bases. CDR3 length: 17 residues. Losses at the gene ends were 3 bases for V and 1 base for J; bases not matched to a gene: 10. In germline, CDR1 is SGHAT, CDR2 FQNNGV. CDR3 in amino acids: CASSFALSGGKSYEQYF. DNA for the CDR3: TGTGCCAGCAGCTTCGCCCTTAGCGGGGGAAAGTCCTACGAGCAGTACTTC. The full variable domain, rest sourced from reference TRBV11-2 and TRBJ2-7, is EAGVAQSPRYKIIEKRQSVAFWCNPISGHATLYWYQQILGQGPKLLIQFQNNGVVDDSQLPKDRFSAERLKGVDSTLKIQPAKLEDSAVYLCASSFALSGGKSYEQYFGPGTRLTVT.

The chain has TRBV12-3 or TRBV12-4 and TRBJ2-3, with 10 bases identical to TRBD2. This CDR3 has 16 residues. V lost 5 bases to trimming and J lost 4 bases; unmatched junction nucleotides: 9. The CDR3: CASSPLLAGLADTQYF. CDR3 bases: TGTGCCAGCAGTCCCCTACTAGCGGGACTCGCAGATACGCAGTATTTT.

In the case of this clonotype: This may be a read error: a much more frequent sequence differs by one nucleotide. This chain links TRBV2 with TRBJ1-2; tentatively, D is TRBD1 (5 bases). The CDR3 has 15 amino acids. V dropped 1 base and J dropped 4 bases, with 13 bases sitting between them. Per germline, CDR1 SNHLY and CDR2 FYNNEI. The CDR3 reads CASSEVLGGAYGYTF. The CDR3 region has the DNA TGTGCCAGCAGTGAAGTGTTGGGGGGTGCCTATGGCTACACCTTC.

V gene TRBV29-1 combines with J gene TRBJ2-5; D remains unclear. In germline, CDR1 is SQVTM, CDR2 ANQGSEA. This CDR3 has 12 residues. V was pared by 4 bases and J by 11 bases, with 17 bases between. CDR3 in amino acids: CSVGRTPNEQYF. The CDR3 nucleotides are TGCAGCGTTGGACGAACTCCGAATGAGCAGTACTTC.

In its sample, this clonotype was seen a few times. This rearrangement joins TRBV10-3 to TRBJ1-2; 7 positions agree with TRBD1. The CDR3 length is 14 residues. Germline lookup yields CDR1 ENHRY and CDR2 SYGVKD. Germline trimming cut 2 bases from V and 4 bases from J; bases unmatched to any gene: 4. For the CDR3, the DNA is TGTGCCATCAGTGAGGACAGGACAGGCTATGGCTACACCTTC. It yields the protein CAISEDRTGYGYTF.

This rearrangement joins TRBV25-1 to TRBJ2-3, with 8 bases aligning to TRBD2. This CDR3 region has 16 residues. V trimming: 5 bases; J trimming: 4 bases; junction bases outside the gene matches: 11. CDR1 is MGHDK, CDR2 SYGVNS, per germline. For the CDR3, the DNA is TGTGCCAGCAGTCGGGAGGGTAGGGGGTCCCCAGATACGCAGTATTTT. Protein sequence: CASSREGRGSPDTQYF.